This T cell receptor beta chain was sequenced in a study of shared clonotypes between healthy human individuals. Study details: Samples came from a couple of female and a few male donors aged 18 to 49. Findings and limits, study-wide: The study drew on few donors, limiting represented genetic and exposure-history diversity.

The assay was carried out at the deep level. The repertoire was sequenced with immunoSEQ multiplex PCR; TCRdb's copy has only in-frame clones and lacks some. This sample has 550,000 to 650,000 clones, with roughly 96% found just once. Naive-designated CD8 cells lacked CD45RO, were positively enriched for CCR7, and omitted terminally differentiated effector memory CD45RA+ cells. None of the donors, who were healthy HIV-negative adults, had recently had acute infections or vaccinations. The length of the CDR3 is 15 residues. CDR1 MDHEN and CDR2 SYDVKM come from the germline V gene. V lost 2 bases and J 4 bases, leaving 14 bases between the germline ends. Concerning this clone: The antigen remains unidentified.

This sequence was found in a woman in her 30s in good health. This sequence joins TRBV28 and TRBJ2-5; the D gene is possibly TRBD2 (6 bases). The sequenced sample was naive CD8+ T cells sorted from blood. Here the CDR3 reads CASSLTRLARETQYF. CDR3 coding DNA: TGTGCCAGCAGTTTAACCCGCCTAGCGAGAGAGACCCAGTACTTC.